A single sample gave rise to the 15 T cell receptor beta chains below, sequenced in a study of cytomegalovirus exposure and HLA in healthy donors. 60 Vbeta and 13 Jbeta primers were used in PCR. Assay: immunoSEQ multiplex PCR; the TCRdb copy retains only in-frame clones and omits some. The table includes around 200,000 clones, roughly 80% detected once. Sequenced sample: PBMCs. These TCRs come from a boy between 5 and 17 years old in good health and CMV-seronegative.

A few counts support this clone. The chain recombines TRBV5-1 with TRBJ2-2; 7 bases match TRBD2. CDR3 length equals 15 residues. The trim removed 4 bases at V and 6 bases at J, leaving 9 bases unmatched. Per the germline V gene, CDR1 is SGHRS and CDR2 is YFSETQ. The CDR3 reads CASSLPGGLAGELFF. The CDR3 DNA is TGCGCCAGCAGCCTCCCGGGGGGTTTGGCCGGGGAGCTGTTTTTT.

The V and J genes are TRBV9 and TRBJ2-5; the match to TRBD1 covers 8 bases. Germline V gene data show CDR1 as SGDLS and CDR2 as YYNGEE. This CDR3 has 14 amino acids. Trimming removed 2 bases from V and 4 bases from J; junction bases left unmatched: 4. The CDR3 DNA reads as TGTGCCAGCAGCGTTAGAACAGGGGGAGAGACCCAGTACTTC. It is translated as CASSVRTGGETQYF.

V is TRBV30 and J is TRBJ1-5; D ambiguous. Germline CDR1 is GTSNPN and CDR2 is SVGIG (reference sequence). The CDR3 sequence is 15 residues long. V was shortened by 4 bases and J by 8 bases, with 21 bases between the two germline ends. The CDR3 loop reads CAWNPVGRRLEPQHF. The CDR3 nucleotides read TGTGCCTGGAACCCGGTAGGGAGGCGGTTGGAGCCCCAGCATTTT. The full variable domain, in which reference TRBV30 and TRBJ1-5 provide the parts outside the CDR3, is SQTIHQWPATLVQPVGSPLSLECTVEGTSNPNLYWYRQAAGRGLQLLFYSVGIGQISSEVPQNLSASRPQDRQFILSSKKLLLSDSGFYLCAWNPVGRRLEPQHFGDGTRLSIL.

CDR3 loop: CASSRKGAGLSDSGNTIYF. The CDR3 nucleotides are TGCGCCAGCAGCCGAAAGGGGGCTGGACTCTCAGACTCTGGAAACACCATATATTTT. The rearrangement uses TRBV4-1 and TRBJ1-3, with TRBD1 matching over 7 bases. The CDR3 runs to 19 residues. The V gene's germline CDR1 is MGHRA and CDR2 YSYEKL. After removal of 4 bases from V and 0 bases from J, the junction contained 15 bases not matched to a gene.

The chain is built from TRBV7-3 and TRBJ2-2, with 7 bases fitting TRBD2. CDR3 length equals 18 residues. V gave up 1 base and J gave up 1 base; unmatched junction bases: 9. CDR1 is SGHTA and CDR2 is FQGTGA in the germline V gene. The CDR3 DNA reads TGTGCCAGCAGCTTAAATAAGCAGGGCGGGGGGAACACCGGGGAGCTGTTTTTT. Amino acids: CASSLNKQGGGNTGELFF.

The chain's CDR3 is CASSSKSGFSAGVGNEQFF. The CDR3 DNA sequence: TGTGCCAGCAGCTCTAAATCCGGGTTTTCTGCGGGAGTAGGCAATGAGCAGTTCTTC. This chain connects TRBV7-6 to TRBJ2-1; the match to TRBD2 covers 7 bases. Germline V lookup: CDR1 SGHVS, CDR2 FNYEAQ. Trimming cost V 4 bases and J 6 bases; bases outside gene matches: 21. The CDR3 extends over 19 amino acids.

This clone was counted only a few times. This rearrangement joins TRBV30 to TRBJ1-4, with 8 nucleotides matching TRBD1. Germline V gives CDR1 GTSNPN, CDR2 SVGIG (reference sequence). The V segment lost 2 bases and the J segment 7 bases; nucleotides outside the gene matches: 12. The CDR3 extends over 16 amino acids. This chain's CDR3 is CAWSFRTGFKGEKLFF. As DNA, the CDR3 is TGTGCCTGGAGTTTCCGGACAGGGTTTAAAGGTGAAAAACTGTTTTTT.

This chain links TRBV18 with TRBJ2-5; D possibly corresponds to TRBD1 (5 bases). Per germline, CDR1 KGHSH and CDR2 LQKENI. The ends were cut back, 4 bases at V and 4 bases at J, with 13 bases in the middle. This CDR3 region has 14 residues. The CDR3 nucleotides are TGTGCCAGCTCACAGGCAGGGTCCCCAGAGACCCAGTACTTC. Translated, it gives CASSQAGSPETQYF.

The chain is built from TRBV4-1 and TRBJ2-6, with D unclear. The CDR3 length is 17 residues. Per the germline V gene, CDR1 is MGHRA and CDR2 is YSYEKL. The V gene lost 1 base and the J gene lost 1 base, with 11 bases spanning the gap. The chain's CDR3 is CASSQGSARSGANVLTF. DNA for the CDR3: TGCGCCAGCAGCCAAGGATCGGCTAGATCTGGGGCCAACGTCCTGACTTTC.

The gene calls are TRBV7-9 and TRBJ1-1; D perhaps matches TRBD1 (6 bases). V dropped 1 base and J dropped 5 bases, with 14 bases sitting between them. This CDR3 spans 15 amino acids. Germline CDR1 is SEHNR and CDR2 is FQNEAQ (reference sequence). The CDR3 here is CASSLDRYRATEAFF. CDR3 coding DNA: TGTGCCAGCAGCTTAGATCGTTACAGGGCAACTGAAGCTTTCTTT.

The chain employs TRBV29-1 and TRBJ1-1; a weak D match, TRBD1 (6 bases). Germline values: CDR1 SQVTM, CDR2 ANQGSEA. V was trimmed by 6 bases and J by 2 bases, leaving 16 bases between them. The CDR3 is 14 amino acids. CDR3 coding DNA: TGCAGCGTGACCCGAGGGACAAGTAACACTGAAGCTTTCTTT. It specifies CSVTRGTSNTEAFF.

This chain connects TRBV5-1 to TRBJ2-5, with TRBD2 matching over 10 bases. CDR3 length: 15 amino acids. V lost 4 bases, J lost 5 bases, and 8 bases stayed unmatched. Per germline, CDR1 SGHRS and CDR2 YFSETQ. The CDR3: CASSASGGRGETQYF. CDR3 bases: TGCGCCAGCAGCGCTAGCGGGGGAAGGGGCGAGACCCAGTACTTC.

The V gene is TRBV5-4, the J gene TRBJ1-1; 9 bases align to TRBD1. Germline-derived CDR1 and CDR2 are SGHNT and YYREEE (reference sequence). Germline trimming cut 3 bases from V and 5 bases from J; bases unmatched to any gene: 2. CDR3 length: 13 residues. DNA of the CDR3: TGTGCCAGCAGCTCGGACAGGGGTACTGAAGCTTTCTTT. Protein sequence: CASSSDRGTEAFF.

The rearrangement uses TRBV5-4 and TRBJ2-1; 8 nucleotides line up with TRBD1. With 2 bases clipped from V and 6 bases from J, the junction kept 1 base outside the gene matches. CDR1 is SGHNT, CDR2 YYREEE, per germline (reference sequence). This CDR3 spans 13 amino acids. CDR3: CASSLQGGNEQFF. CDR3 nucleotide sequence: TGTGCCAGCAGCTTACAGGGGGGCAATGAGCAGTTCTTC.

The V gene is TRBV6-1, the J gene TRBJ1-5, with 7 bases aligning to TRBD1. Germline V gene sequence: CDR1 MNHNS, CDR2 SASEGT. The CDR3 length is 14 residues. V lost 8 bases, J lost 0 bases, and 4 bases stayed unmatched. This CDR3 is CASQGQSSNQPQHF. In nucleotides, the CDR3 is TGTGCCAGCCAGGGACAGAGTAGCAATCAGCCCCAGCATTTT.